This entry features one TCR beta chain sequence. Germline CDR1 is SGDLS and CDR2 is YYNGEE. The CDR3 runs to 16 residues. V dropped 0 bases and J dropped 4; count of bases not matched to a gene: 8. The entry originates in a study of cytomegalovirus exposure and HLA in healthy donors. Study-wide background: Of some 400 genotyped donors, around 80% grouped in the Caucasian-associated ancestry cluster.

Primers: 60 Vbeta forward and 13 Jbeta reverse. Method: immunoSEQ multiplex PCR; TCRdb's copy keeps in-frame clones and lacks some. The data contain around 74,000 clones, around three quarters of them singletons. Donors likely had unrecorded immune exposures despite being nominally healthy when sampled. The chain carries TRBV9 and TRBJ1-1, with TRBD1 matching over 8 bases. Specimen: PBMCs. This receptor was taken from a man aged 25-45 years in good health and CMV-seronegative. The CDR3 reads CASSVGLVDRATEAFF. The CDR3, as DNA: TGTGCCAGCAGCGTAGGGTTGGTGGACAGGGCCACTGAAGCTTTCTTT.